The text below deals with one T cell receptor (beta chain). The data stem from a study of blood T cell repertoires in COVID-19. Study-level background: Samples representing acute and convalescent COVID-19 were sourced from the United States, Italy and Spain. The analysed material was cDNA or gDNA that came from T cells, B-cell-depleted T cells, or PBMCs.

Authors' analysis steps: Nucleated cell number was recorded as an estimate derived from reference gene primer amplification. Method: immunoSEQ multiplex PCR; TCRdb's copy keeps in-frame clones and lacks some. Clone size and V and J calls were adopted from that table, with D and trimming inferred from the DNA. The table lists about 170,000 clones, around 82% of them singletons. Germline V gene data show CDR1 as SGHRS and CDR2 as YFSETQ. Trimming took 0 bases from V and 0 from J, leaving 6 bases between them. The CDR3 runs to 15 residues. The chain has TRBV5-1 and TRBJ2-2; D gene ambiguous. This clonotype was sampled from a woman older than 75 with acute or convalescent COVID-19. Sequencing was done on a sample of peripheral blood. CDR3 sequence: CASSLGATNTGELFF. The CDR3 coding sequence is TGCGCCAGCAGCTTGGGCGCTACGAACACCGGGGAGCTGTTTTTT.